This T cell receptor beta chain stems from a study of blood T cell dynamics during melanoma immunotherapy. This CDR3 contains 14 residues. CDR1 is SGHKS, CDR2 YYEKEE, per germline (reference sequence). V was cut by 1 base and J by 5 bases, with 12 bases left in between. Time point: week 3, after first cycle of checkpoint inhibitor. The method was immunoSEQ multiplex PCR; TCRdb's version includes in-frame clones alone and lacks a portion of them. Among several thousand clones listed, 75% to 90% were seen once. The sample was blood, taken from a patient treated with checkpoint blockade. The clonotype originates from a human donor with melanoma. The gene calls are TRBV5-5 and TRBJ1-1; TRBD1 might be the D (5 bases). The CDR3 loop is CASSLHPGGTEAFF. CDR3 sequence (DNA): TGTGCCAGCAGCTTGCACCCCGGGGGAACTGAAGCTTTCTTT.